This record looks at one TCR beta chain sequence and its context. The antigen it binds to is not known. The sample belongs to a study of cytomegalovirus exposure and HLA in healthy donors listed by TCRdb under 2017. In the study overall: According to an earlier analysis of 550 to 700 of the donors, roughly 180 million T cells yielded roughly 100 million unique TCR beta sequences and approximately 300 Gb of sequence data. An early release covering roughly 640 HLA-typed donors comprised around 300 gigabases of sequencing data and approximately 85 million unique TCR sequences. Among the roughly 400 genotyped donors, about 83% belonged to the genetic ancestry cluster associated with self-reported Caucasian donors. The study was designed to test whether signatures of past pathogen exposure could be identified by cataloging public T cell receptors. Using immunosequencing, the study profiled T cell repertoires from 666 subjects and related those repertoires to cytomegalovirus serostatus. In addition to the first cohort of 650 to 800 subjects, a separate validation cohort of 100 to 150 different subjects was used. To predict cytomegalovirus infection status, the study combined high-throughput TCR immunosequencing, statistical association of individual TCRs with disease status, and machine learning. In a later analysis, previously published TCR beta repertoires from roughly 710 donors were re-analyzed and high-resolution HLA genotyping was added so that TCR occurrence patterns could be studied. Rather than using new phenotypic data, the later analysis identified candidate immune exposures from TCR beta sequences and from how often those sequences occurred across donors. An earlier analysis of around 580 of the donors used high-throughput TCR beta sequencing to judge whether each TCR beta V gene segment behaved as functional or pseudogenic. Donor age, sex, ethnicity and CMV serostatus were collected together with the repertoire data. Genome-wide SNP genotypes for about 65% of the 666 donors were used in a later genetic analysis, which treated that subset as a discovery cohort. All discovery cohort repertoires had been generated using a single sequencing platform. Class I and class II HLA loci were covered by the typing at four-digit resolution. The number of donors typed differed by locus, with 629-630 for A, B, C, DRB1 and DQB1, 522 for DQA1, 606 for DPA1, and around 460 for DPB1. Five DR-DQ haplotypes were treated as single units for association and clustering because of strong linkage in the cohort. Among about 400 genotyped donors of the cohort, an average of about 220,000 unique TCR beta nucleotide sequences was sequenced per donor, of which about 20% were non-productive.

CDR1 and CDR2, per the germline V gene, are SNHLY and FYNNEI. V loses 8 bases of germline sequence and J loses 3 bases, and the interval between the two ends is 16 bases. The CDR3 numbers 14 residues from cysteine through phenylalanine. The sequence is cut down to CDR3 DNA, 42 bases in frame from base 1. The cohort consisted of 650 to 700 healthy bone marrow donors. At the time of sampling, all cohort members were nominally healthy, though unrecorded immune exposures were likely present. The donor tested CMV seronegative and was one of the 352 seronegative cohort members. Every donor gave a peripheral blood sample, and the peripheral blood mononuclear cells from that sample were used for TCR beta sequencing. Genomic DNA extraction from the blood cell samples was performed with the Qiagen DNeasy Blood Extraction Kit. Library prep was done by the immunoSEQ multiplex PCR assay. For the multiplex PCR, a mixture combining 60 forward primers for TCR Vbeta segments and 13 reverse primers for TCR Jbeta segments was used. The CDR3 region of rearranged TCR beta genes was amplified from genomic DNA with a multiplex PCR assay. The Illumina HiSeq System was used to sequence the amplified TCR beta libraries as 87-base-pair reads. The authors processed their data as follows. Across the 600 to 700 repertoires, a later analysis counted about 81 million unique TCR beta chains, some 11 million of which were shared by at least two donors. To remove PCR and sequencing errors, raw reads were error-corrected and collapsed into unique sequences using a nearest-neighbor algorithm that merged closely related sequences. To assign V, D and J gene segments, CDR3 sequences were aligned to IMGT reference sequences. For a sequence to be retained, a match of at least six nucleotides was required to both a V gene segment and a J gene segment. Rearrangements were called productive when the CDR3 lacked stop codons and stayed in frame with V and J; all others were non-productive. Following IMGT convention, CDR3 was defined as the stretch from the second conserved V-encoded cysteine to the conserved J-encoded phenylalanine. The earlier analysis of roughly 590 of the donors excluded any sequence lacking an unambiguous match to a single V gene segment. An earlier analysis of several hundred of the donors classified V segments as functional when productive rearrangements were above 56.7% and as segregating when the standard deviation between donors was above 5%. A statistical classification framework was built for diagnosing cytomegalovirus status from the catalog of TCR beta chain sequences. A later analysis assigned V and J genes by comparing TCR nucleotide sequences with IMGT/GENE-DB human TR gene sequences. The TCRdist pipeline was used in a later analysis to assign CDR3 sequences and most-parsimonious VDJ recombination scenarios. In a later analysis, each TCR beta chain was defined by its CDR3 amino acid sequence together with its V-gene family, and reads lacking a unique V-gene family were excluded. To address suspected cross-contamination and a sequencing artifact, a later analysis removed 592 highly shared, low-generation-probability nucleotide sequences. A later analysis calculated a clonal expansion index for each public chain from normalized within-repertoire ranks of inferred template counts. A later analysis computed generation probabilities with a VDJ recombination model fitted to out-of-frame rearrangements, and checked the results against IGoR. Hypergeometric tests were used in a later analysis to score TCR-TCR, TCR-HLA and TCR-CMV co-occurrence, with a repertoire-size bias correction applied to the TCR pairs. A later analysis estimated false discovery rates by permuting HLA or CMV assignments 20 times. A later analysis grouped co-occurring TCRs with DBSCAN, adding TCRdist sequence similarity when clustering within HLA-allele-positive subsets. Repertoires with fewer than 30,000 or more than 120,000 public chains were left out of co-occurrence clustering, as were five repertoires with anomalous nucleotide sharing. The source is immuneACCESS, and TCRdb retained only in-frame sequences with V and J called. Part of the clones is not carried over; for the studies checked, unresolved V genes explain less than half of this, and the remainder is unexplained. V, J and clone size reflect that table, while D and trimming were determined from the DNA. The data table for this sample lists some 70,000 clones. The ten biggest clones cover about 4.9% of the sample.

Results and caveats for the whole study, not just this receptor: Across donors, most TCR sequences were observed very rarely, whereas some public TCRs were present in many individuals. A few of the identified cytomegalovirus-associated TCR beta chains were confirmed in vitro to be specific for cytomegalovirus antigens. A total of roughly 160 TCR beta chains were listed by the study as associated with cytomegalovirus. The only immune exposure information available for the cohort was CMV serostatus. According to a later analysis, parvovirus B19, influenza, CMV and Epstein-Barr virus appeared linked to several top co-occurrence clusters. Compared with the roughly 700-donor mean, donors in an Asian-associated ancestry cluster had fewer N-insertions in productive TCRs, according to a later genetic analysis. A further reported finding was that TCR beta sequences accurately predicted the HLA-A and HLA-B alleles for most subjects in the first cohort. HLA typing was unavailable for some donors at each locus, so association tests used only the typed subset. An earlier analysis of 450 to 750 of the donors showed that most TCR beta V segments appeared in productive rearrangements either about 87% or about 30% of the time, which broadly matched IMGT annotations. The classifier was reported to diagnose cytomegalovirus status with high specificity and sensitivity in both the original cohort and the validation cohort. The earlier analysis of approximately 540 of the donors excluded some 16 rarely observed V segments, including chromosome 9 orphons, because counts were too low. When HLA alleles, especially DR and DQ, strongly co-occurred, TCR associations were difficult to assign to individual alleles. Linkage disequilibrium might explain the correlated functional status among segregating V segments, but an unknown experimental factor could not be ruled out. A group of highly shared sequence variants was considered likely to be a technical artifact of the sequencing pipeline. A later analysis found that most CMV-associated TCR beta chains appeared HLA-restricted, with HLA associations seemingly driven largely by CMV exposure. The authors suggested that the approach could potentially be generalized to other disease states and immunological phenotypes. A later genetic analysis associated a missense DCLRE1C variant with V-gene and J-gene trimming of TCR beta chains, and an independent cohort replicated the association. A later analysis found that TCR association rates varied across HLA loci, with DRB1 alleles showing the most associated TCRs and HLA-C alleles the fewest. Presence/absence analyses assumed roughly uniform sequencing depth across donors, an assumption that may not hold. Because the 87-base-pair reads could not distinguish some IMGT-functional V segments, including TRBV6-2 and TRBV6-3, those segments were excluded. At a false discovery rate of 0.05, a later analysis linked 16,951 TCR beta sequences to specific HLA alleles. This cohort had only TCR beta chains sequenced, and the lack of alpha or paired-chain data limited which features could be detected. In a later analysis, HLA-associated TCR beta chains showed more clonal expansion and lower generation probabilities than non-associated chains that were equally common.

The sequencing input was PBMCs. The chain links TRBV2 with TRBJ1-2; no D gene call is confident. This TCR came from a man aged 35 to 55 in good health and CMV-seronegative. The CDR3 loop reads CASGKKGRDYGYTF. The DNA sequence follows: TGTGCCAGCGGAAAGAAAGGGCGGGACTATGGCTACACCTTC.